A selection of T cell receptor beta chains follows, all from one sample in a study of cytomegalovirus exposure and HLA in healthy donors. Measured with immunoSEQ multiplex PCR; TCRdb has only the in-frame clones, and not every one. The sample lists some 130,000 clones, under 85% occurring once. The sample comprised PBMCs. These receptors were collected from a boy between 5 and 17 years old in good health and CMV-seronegative. CDR3s include the opening cysteine and the closing phenylalanine or tryptophan. A D gene is named only where the DNA matches it firmly. Part of the rows lack a size; the others show once, few, many or a class for expanded clones.

TRBV5-6	NA	NA	TRBJ2-2	CASSLEGVNTGELFF	TGTGCCAGCAGCTTGGAGGGAGTCAACACCGGGGAGCTGTTTTTT
TRBV9	NA	NA	TRBJ2-3	CASSLTGTDTQYF	TGTGCCAGCAGCTTAACTGGCACAGATACGCAGTATTTT
TRBV2	NA	NA	TRBJ1-1	CASSDINRALEAFF	TGTGCCAGCAGTGACATAAACAGGGCTCTGGAAGCTTTCTTT
TRBV2	TRBD2	NA	TRBJ2-3	CASSPGLAGGLSTDTQYF	TGTGCCAGCAGTCCGGGACTAGCGGGGGGCCTAAGCACAGATACGCAGTATTTT
TRBV5-6	NA	NA	TRBJ2-5	CASSFTGTSETQYF	TGTGCCAGCAGCTTTACCGGGACATCCGAGACCCAGTACTTC
TRBV15	TRBD2	few	TRBJ2-1	CATSRTSASGYNEQFF	TGTGCCACCAGCAGAACTAGCGCTAGCGGATACAATGAGCAGTTCTTC
TRBV15	NA	NA	TRBJ1-4	CATSRYLNEKLFF	TGTGCCACCAGCAGGTATCTGAATGAAAAACTGTTTTTT
TRBV6-5	NA	NA	TRBJ1-5	CASSSEQGQPQHF	TGTGCCAGCAGTTCGGAACAGGGTCAGCCCCAGCATTTT
TRBV4-1	NA	NA	TRBJ2-5	CASSQGVKGETQYF	TGCGCCAGCAGCCAAGGTGTAAAGGGGGAGACCCAGTACTTC
TRBV7-3	TRBD1	NA	TRBJ1-1	CASSLIGRGRNTEAFF	TGTGCCAGCAGCTTAATAGGCAGGGGGCGGAACACTGAAGCTTTCTTT
TRBV5-4	NA	once	TRBJ2-5	CASSSGLGETQYF	TGTGCCAGCAGCTCAGGGTTGGGCGAGACCCAGTACTTC
TRBV5-1	NA	NA	TRBJ2-2	CASSTGTTPNTGELFF	TGCGCCAGCAGCACCGGGACAACACCGAACACCGGGGAGCTGTTTTTT
TRBV11-2	TRBD2	NA	TRBJ2-5	CASSLASGQETQYF	TGTGCCAGCAGCTTAGCTAGCGGTCAAGAGACCCAGTACTTC
TRBV21-1	NA	NA	TRBJ2-5	CASSKGATSEEETQYF	TGTGCCAGCAGCAAAGGGGCGACTAGCGAAGAAGAGACCCAGTACTTC
TRBV19	TRBD1	NA	TRBJ1-1	CASSQGDTEAFF	TGTGCCAGTAGTCAGGGGGACACTGAAGCTTTCTTT
TRBV5-1	NA	NA	TRBJ1-6	CASSTQGPMGNSPLHF	TGCGCCAGCAGCACGCAGGGGCCCATGGGGAATTCACCCCTCCACTTT
TRBV19	TRBD2	NA	TRBJ2-7	CASSPSGGYEQYF	TGTGCCAGTAGCCCCTCGGGGGGGTACGAGCAGTACTTC
TRBV5-6	NA	once	TRBJ2-7	CASSLLKVASYEQYF	TGTGCCAGCAGCTTGCTCAAAGTAGCCTCCTACGAGCAGTACTTC
TRBV19	NA	NA	TRBJ2-1	CASSPQGRDEQFF	TGTGCCAGTAGTCCCCAGGGGAGGGATGAGCAGTTCTTC
TRBV5-4	NA	NA	TRBJ2-7	CASSFRGSYEQYF	TGTGCCAGCAGCTTTAGGGGCTCCTACGAGCAGTACTTC
TRBV4-3	NA	NA	TRBJ2-1	CASSQGALNEQFF	TGCGCCAGCAGCCAAGGCGCGTTGAATGAGCAGTTCTTC
TRBV5-1	NA	NA	TRBJ1-1	CASSYPTGAEAFF	TGCGCCAGCAGCTACCCGACAGGCGCTGAAGCTTTCTTT
TRBV7-2	NA	once	TRBJ2-1	CASSTEQRAGNEQFF	TGTGCCAGCAGTACCGAGCAGCGTGCCGGGAATGAGCAGTTCTTC
TRBV7-8	NA	NA	TRBJ1-1	CASSPYQNTEAFF	TGTGCCAGCAGCCCCTACCAGAACACTGAAGCTTTCTTT
TRBV16	NA	NA	TRBJ1-1	CASSQGRVWNTEAFF	TGTGCCAGCAGCCAGGGCCGCGTCTGGAACACTGAAGCTTTCTTT
TRBV6-6	NA	NA	TRBJ1-1	CASSTALGANTEAFF	TGTGCCAGCAGTACCGCCCTTGGGGCGAACACTGAAGCTTTCTTT
TRBV19	TRBD1	NA	TRBJ2-7	CASSTSDRGNHEQYF	TGTGCCAGTAGTACCTCGGACAGGGGAAACCACGAGCAGTACTTC
TRBV7-2	NA	NA	TRBJ1-6	CASSPEAFNSPLHF	TGTGCCAGCAGCCCAGAGGCGTTCAATTCACCCCTCCACTTT
TRBV19	TRBD2	NA	TRBJ2-1	CATSGSSYNEQFF	TGTGCCACGAGCGGGAGCTCCTACAATGAGCAGTTCTTC
TRBV14	NA	NA	TRBJ2-7	CASSQVAGYEQYF	TGTGCCAGCAGCCAAGTTGCAGGCTACGAGCAGTACTTC
TRBV18	TRBD2	NA	TRBJ2-1	CASSPQLAGGQGNEQFF	TGTGCCAGCTCACCACAACTAGCGGGGGGGCAAGGGAATGAGCAGTTCTTC
TRBV4-3	TRBD1	NA	TRBJ1-2	CASSQGTGIYGGYTF	TGCGCCAGCAGCCAAGGGACAGGGATTTACGGTGGCTACACCTTC
TRBV5-6	NA	NA	TRBJ1-1	CASSLGAGVGTEAFF	TGTGCCAGCAGCTTGGGGGCAGGGGTTGGGACTGAAGCTTTCTTT
TRBV7-2	NA	NA	TRBJ2-5	CASSFRETQYF	TGTGCCAGCAGTTTCAGGGAGACCCAGTACTTC
TRBV18	NA	NA	TRBJ2-3	CASSPLPSTDTQYF	TGTGCCAGCTCACCTCTTCCCAGCACAGATACGCAGTATTTT
TRBV4-3	NA	NA	TRBJ2-3	CASSQGLDADTQYF	TGCGCCAGCAGCCAAGGACTAGACGCAGATACGCAGTATTTT
TRBV5-1	NA	NA	TRBJ1-1	CASSLEGGKAEAFF	TGCGCCAGCAGCTTGGAAGGAGGGAAGGCTGAAGCTTTCTTT
TRBV19	TRBD1	NA	TRBJ2-6	CASSIASGTGAGANVLTF	TGTGCCAGTAGTATAGCCTCCGGGACAGGGGCCGGGGCCAACGTCCTGACTTTC
TRBV19	NA	NA	TRBJ1-5	CASTTSWGFEPQHF	TGTGCCAGTACCACCTCTTGGGGCTTCGAGCCCCAGCATTTT
TRBV7-3	TRBD1	NA	TRBJ1-1	CASSLMAGGRAEAFF	TGTGCCAGCAGCTTAATGGCAGGGGGCAGGGCTGAAGCTTTCTTT
TRBV6-5	TRBD1	NA	TRBJ1-3	CASSQTGDSGNTIYF	TGTGCCAGCAGTCAGACAGGGGACTCTGGAAACACCATATATTTT
TRBV29-1	NA	once	TRBJ1-1	CSVHAWAEMNTEAFF	TGCAGCGTTCACGCTTGGGCAGAGATGAACACTGAAGCTTTCTTT
TRBV4-1	NA	NA	TRBJ1-1	CASSQGQLNTEAFF	TGCGCCAGCAGCCAAGGACAGTTGAACACTGAAGCTTTCTTT
TRBV5-1	NA	NA	TRBJ2-5	CASSRGATGVGETQYF	TGCGCCAGCAGCCGCGGGGCAACAGGGGTAGGGGAGACCCAGTACTTC
TRBV29-1	TRBD2	NA	TRBJ2-1	CSVGERTRVRNEQFF	TGCAGCGTTGGCGAACGGACTAGGGTTCGGAATGAGCAGTTCTTC
TRBV19	NA	NA	TRBJ1-3	CASSYSGDAGNTIYF	TGTGCCAGTAGTTATTCGGGGGATGCTGGAAACACCATATATTTT
TRBV4-3	NA	once	TRBJ1-2	CASSPDRNYGYTF	TGCGCCAGCAGTCCTGACAGGAACTATGGCTACACCTTC
TRBV30	NA	few	TRBJ1-4	CAWMAGTPPTNEKLFF	TGTGCCTGGATGGCTGGGACACCACCAACTAATGAAAAACTGTTTTTT
TRBV19	TRBD1	NA	TRBJ2-7	CASSIAGQGAITYEQYF	TGTGCCAGTAGTATCGCGGGACAGGGGGCTATAACCTACGAGCAGTACTTC
TRBV27	NA	NA	TRBJ2-7	CASSLRAGSYEQYF	TGTGCCAGCAGTTTACGGGCGGGTAGCTACGAGCAGTACTTC
TRBV9	TRBD1	once	TRBJ1-3	CASQQGFGNTIYF	TGTGCCAGCCAACAGGGGTTCGGAAACACCATATATTTT
TRBV4-2	TRBD2	NA	TRBJ2-1	CASSPGLAGGISYNEQFF	TGTGCCAGCAGCCCAGGACTAGCGGGGGGGATATCCTACAATGAGCAGTTCTTC
TRBV5-1	TRBD2	NA	TRBJ2-1	CASSLSSGGLYNEQFF	TGCGCCAGCAGCCTTTCTAGCGGGGGGTTATACAATGAGCAGTTCTTC
TRBV5-1	TRBD2	NA	TRBJ2-7	CASSLVAGSTYEQYF	TGCGCCAGCAGCTTGGTAGCGGGTTCTACCTACGAGCAGTACTTC
TRBV29-1	NA	NA	TRBJ2-7	CSVEVIGGGGEQYF	TGCAGCGTTGAAGTAATCGGTGGGGGAGGCGAGCAGTACTTC